What follows are 9 T cell receptor beta chains derived from one specimen sequenced in a study of T cell responses to AZD1222 COVID-19 vaccine. Sequencing used immunoSEQ multiplex PCR; TCRdb keeps in-frame clones, though not all of them. The sample lists 120,000 or so clones, around 92% occurring once. Sequenced material: peripheral blood, taken on day 0 of AZD1222 vaccination. These receptors all stem from an adult in good health.

The J gene is TRBJ1-2, the V gene TRBV3-1 (or the pseudogene TRBV3-2); D gene uncertain. Looked up from germline, CDR1 is LGHDT and CDR2 is YNNKEL (reference sequence). Trimming pared 4 bases from V and 4 bases from J, leaving 13 bases between. The CDR3 contains 14 residues. CDR3 bases: TGTGCCAGCAGCCCTGCTGGGGTTGTCTATGGCTACACCTTC. It yields the protein CASSPAGVVYGYTF.

This sequence joins TRBV7-2 and TRBJ1-1; 9 bases match TRBD1. Germline V gene data show CDR1 as SGHTA and CDR2 as FQGNSA. CDR3 length: 13 residues. V gave up 4 bases and J gave up 4 bases; unmatched junction bases: 1. DNA for the CDR3: TGTGCCAGCAGCTCGGGACAGGGCACTGAAGCTTTCTTT. It specifies CASSSGQGTEAFF.

The chain links TRBV19 to TRBJ1-2, with D uncertain. Germline CDR1 and CDR2: LNHDA and SQIVND (reference sequence). V lost 6 bases to trimming and J lost 6 bases, with 14 bases between them. CDR3 length: 13 amino acids. This chain's CDR3 is CASSERTRDGYTF. CDR3 bases: TGTGCCAGTAGCGAGAGGACCCGGGATGGCTACACCTTC.

The chain links TRBV5-1 to TRBJ2-3; no clear D gene. Germline V gives CDR1 SGHRS, CDR2 YFSETQ. CDR3 length: 14 residues. V dropped 4 bases and J dropped 1 base, with 10 bases sitting between them. This chain's CDR3 is CASSRPDRTDTQYF. CDR3 bases: TGCGCCAGCAGCCGGCCGGACCGCACAGATACGCAGTATTTT.

This clone was seen a handful of times. The chain combines TRBV11-2 with TRBJ2-1; 12 bases map to TRBD2. CDR1 is SGHAT, CDR2 FQNNGV, per germline. The CDR3 loop spans 16 amino acids. V was clipped by 5 bases and J by 6 bases; unmatched bases: 8. As DNA, the CDR3 is TGTGCCAGCAGCGGCACAGGACTAGCGGGACGCAATGAGCAGTTCTTC. This sequence encodes CASSGTGLAGRNEQFF.

CDR3 DNA sequence: TGTGCCAGCAGTGACACCCAATATGGCTACACCTTC. Amino acid sequence: CASSDTQYGYTF. This chain connects TRBV6-1 to TRBJ1-2; D unresolved. Germline values: CDR1 MNHNS, CDR2 SASEGT. Trimming removed 3 bases from V and 5 bases from J, with 7 bases in between. The CDR3 is 12 residues long.

This clone was recorded only once. The chain couples TRBV19 to TRBJ1-2, with D maybe TRBD1 (6 bases). Trimming pared 9 bases from V and 7 bases from J, leaving 24 bases between. CDR1 and CDR2 (germline): LNHDA, SQIVND (reference sequence). The CDR3 is 15 amino acids. The CDR3 region is CASASFQQGVGGYTF. The DNA for the CDR3 is TGTGCCAGCGCCTCATTCCAACAGGGAGTAGGTGGCTACACCTTC.

The chain employs TRBV5-5 and TRBJ2-3, with TRBD1 as a possible D gene (7 bases). V lost 0 bases, J lost 0 bases, and 17 bases lay in between. CDR1 and CDR2 (germline): SGHKS, YYEKEE (reference sequence). There are 18 residues in the CDR3. CDR3 amino acids: CASSLVQGGWSSTDTQYF. CDR3 nucleotide sequence: TGTGCCAGCAGCTTGGTGCAGGGGGGTTGGTCTAGCACAGATACGCAGTATTTT.

The chain uses TRBV11-2 and TRBJ2-6; D is ambiguous. V lost 5 bases, J lost 2 bases, and 7 bases lay in between. The CDR3 covers 14 residues. Per the germline V gene, CDR1 is SGHAT and CDR2 is FQNNGV. The DNA of the CDR3 is TGTGCCAGCAGCCATAGGGCTGGGGCCAACGTCCTGACTTTC. Residues: CASSHRAGANVLTF.